Listed below are T cell receptor beta chains from one sample, sequenced in a study of identical twins. TCRdb itself ran the 5' RACE reads through MiXCR, one entry per CDR3 protein. The sample carries around 220,000 distinct CDR3 sequences, over 11% recorded once. The source material was memory (CD45RO+) T cells sorted from blood. The receptor set was obtained from a young woman in good health. CDR3s include the opening cysteine and the closing phenylalanine or tryptophan.

TRBV20-1	TRBJ1-2	CSVKADRDYGYTF
TRBV3-1	TRBJ1-1	CASSPHGDIHTEAFF
TRBV4-1	TRBJ1-1	CASSHRAGTRNTEAFF
TRBV21-1	TRBJ1-5	CASTPRKVYQPQHF
TRBV4-3	TRBJ2-1	CASSPLGASTEQFF
TRBV9	TRBJ1-2	CASSQRHTNYGYTF
TRBV3-1	TRBJ1-1	CASSQRVWGTEAFF
TRBV6-1	TRBJ2-2	CASSPVTGGANTGELFF
TRBV5-1	TRBJ2-7	CASSSQGITYEQYF
TRBV10-3	TRBJ1-5	CAISGEGRNQPQHF
TRBV27	TRBJ1-4	CASSDSGTAGKLFF
TRBV6-1	TRBJ2-7	CASGAGTLYEQYF
TRBV20-1	TRBJ2-3	CSATTKGTDTQYF
TRBV12-3/TRBV12-4	TRBJ2-2	CASSPGGTNTGELFF
TRBV20-1	TRBJ2-7	CSAYSPDSKMQYF
TRBV7-2	TRBJ2-2	CASSLVGGGTGELFF
TRBV6-1	TRBJ2-2	CASSTQYTGELFF
TRBV20-1	TRBJ2-7	CSARDAVTYEQYF
TRBV2	TRBJ2-7	CASRPNSGEQYF
TRBV20-1	TRBJ2-2	CSARVTGAGELFF
TRBV12-3/TRBV12-4	TRBJ2-1	CATIGLAGGLDYNEQFF
TRBV29-1	TRBJ2-1	CSVAGSSSYNEQFF
TRBV5-1	TRBJ1-2	CASSLKGPTWGGYTF
TRBV7-7	TRBJ2-7	CASSKEMTYEQYF
TRBV5-1	TRBJ1-1	CASSLDRQAFF
TRBV3-1	TRBJ1-2	CASTDWATGHGYTF
TRBV25-1	TRBJ2-1	CASSLPGLAGEYEQFF
TRBV12-3/TRBV12-4	TRBJ2-1	CASSSFSGGGYNEQFF
TRBV2	TRBJ2-5	CASNRVTQETQYF
TRBV4-1	TRBJ2-1	CASRKPDRGNEQFF
TRBV12-3/TRBV12-4	TRBJ2-7	CASSLSTAGGAYEQYF
TRBV4-2	TRBJ2-3	CASSPPGDRGEVTQYF
TRBV2	TRBJ2-3	CASSSLDILTQYF
TRBV12-3/TRBV12-4	TRBJ1-6	CASSLRHLISPLHF
TRBV5-1	TRBJ2-1	CASSFWGNNEQFF
TRBV18	TRBJ2-2	CASSPPRGRNTGELFF
TRBV5-5	TRBJ1-3	CASSRADSGNTIYF
TRBV10-3	TRBJ2-1	CAISDRSGGRSSYNEQFF
TRBV20-1	TRBJ1-1	CSASYSRGAKEAFF
TRBV13	TRBJ2-7	CASSFTSGTGWSAYEQYF
TRBV11-3	TRBJ2-1	CASSLVGTGVYNEQFF
TRBV9	TRBJ2-5	CASSVVGRARETQYF
TRBV20-1	TRBJ2-1	CSERTGTYNEQFF
TRBV5-5	TRBJ2-3	CASSSTPAGGGDTQYF
TRBV5-6	TRBJ2-1	CASSTLDYYNEQFF
TRBV6-2/TRBV6-3	TRBJ1-2	CASSYSSTGGGYTF
TRBV6-1	TRBJ2-7	CASSPSEGKRENTYEQYF
TRBV6-2/TRBV6-3	TRBJ2-7	CASSYSGTSGSYEQYF
TRBV12-3/TRBV12-4	TRBJ2-3	CASSNLGQGRDTQYF
TRBV12-3/TRBV12-4	TRBJ1-4	CASSWDRGGGYEKLFF
TRBV20-1	TRBJ2-3	CSARGLAGADTDTQYF
TRBV2	TRBJ2-7	CASSELAGTTYEQYF
TRBV2	TRBJ1-2	CASSTFRRENYGYTF
TRBV13	TRBJ1-2	CASSLEIGYTF
TRBV4-1	TRBJ2-2	CASSQGWRGLAENTGELFF
TRBV6-1	TRBJ1-5	CASSPQWGVQPQHF
TRBV18	TRBJ2-3	CASSPRFSATDTQYF
TRBV5-6	TRBJ2-2	CASSLVARKSGELFF
TRBV7-2	TRBJ2-1	CASRTQGTSGSKQFF
TRBV2	TRBJ2-3	CAISGPSGFPDTQYF